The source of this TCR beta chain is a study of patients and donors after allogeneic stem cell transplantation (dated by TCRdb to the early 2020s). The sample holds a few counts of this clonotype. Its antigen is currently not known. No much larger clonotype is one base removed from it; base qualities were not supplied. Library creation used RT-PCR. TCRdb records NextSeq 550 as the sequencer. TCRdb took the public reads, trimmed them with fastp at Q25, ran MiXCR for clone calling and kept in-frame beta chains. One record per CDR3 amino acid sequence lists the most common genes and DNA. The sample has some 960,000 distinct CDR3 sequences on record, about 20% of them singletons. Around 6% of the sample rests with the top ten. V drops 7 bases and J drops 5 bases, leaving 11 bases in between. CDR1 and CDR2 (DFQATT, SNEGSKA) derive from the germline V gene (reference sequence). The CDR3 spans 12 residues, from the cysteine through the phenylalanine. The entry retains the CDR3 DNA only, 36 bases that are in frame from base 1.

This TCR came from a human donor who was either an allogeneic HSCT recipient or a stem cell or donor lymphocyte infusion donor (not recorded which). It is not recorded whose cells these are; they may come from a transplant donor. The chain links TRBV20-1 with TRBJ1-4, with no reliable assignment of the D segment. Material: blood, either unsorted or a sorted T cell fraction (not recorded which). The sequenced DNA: TGCAGTGTTCGGCCTGCGAATGAAAAACTGTTTTTT. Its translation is CSVRPANEKLFF.